This TCR beta chain was observed in a study of blood T cells in healthy people across ages (dated by TCRdb to between 2014 and 2017). In the study overall: In model experiments, roughly one uniquely barcoded TCR beta cDNA molecule per two T cells was captured by template switching. Using deep sequencing normalized with unique cDNA molecular identifiers, the study measured how TCR beta repertoire diversity changes with age. Donors were grouped into four age groups: young (average approximately 15 years), middle-aged (roughly 37), aged (around 60) and long-lived (around 80). Using the same blood draw, the study looked at two additional independent replicas of 1 million unique cDNA reads for two donors, one aged 18 to 30 and the other aged 80 or older.

The library was made by 5' RACE. Sequencing took place on an Illumina HiSeq 2500. The second PCR ran for about 6 to 12 cycles and used a J-beta primer mix along with a sample-barcoded 5' primer. A unique molecular identifier was introduced onto each TCR beta cDNA molecule by a template-switch 5' adaptor carrying 12 random nucleotides. At least 2.5 million CDR3-containing paired-end reads were obtained from each sample. First-strand cDNA was synthesized from all RNA with the Mint cDNA synthesis kit, primed by a TRBC-specific oligonucleotide. Following uracil-DNA glycosylase treatment, all cDNA underwent a first 18-cycle PCR with the universal primers M1SS and BC2_uni_R. Per the original workflow: Each sample was normalized by randomly selecting 1 million high-quality reads, each carrying a distinct molecular identifier. Reads with shared molecular identifiers were discarded instead of being binned into consensus sequences. MiTCR, set to a Q25 quality threshold and the strictest error-elimination algorithm, was used for CDR3 identification, clonotype clustering and error correction. A nonparametric unseen species model with Euler transformation was used to estimate a lower bound on total TCR beta diversity. The raw public data were reprocessed by TCRdb itself: fastp quality trimming at Q25, MiXCR clonotype calling, in-frame beta chains only. For every CDR3 protein sequence, its rows merge into one entry that carries the most common genes and DNA. Clone size and V and J calls follow TCRdb, not the original study. The sample records 450,000 to 600,000 distinct CDR3 sequences, 25% to 35% of which are singletons. Clones ranked in the top ten supply under 4.5% of the sample.

The research as a whole found: A strong correlation was found between observed TCR beta diversity and the percentage of naive T cells measured by flow cytometry. The long-lived group showed more naive CD4+ T cells, fewer expanded clones and increased TCR diversity than the aged group, suggesting age selection. As age increased, observed TCR beta diversity per million T cells dropped in a roughly linear way, and a significant reduction was already evident by age 40. Because the CMV infection status of the donors was unknown, age-related changes in expanded clonotypes may potentially have been confounded. Bulk unsorted PBMC profiling prevented conclusive comparison of naive and antigen-experienced compartments. Estimates of total diversity from one million sequenced T cells were regarded as lower bounds and underestimates.

The roughly 39 donors, aged roughly 6 to 95 years, were systemically healthy Caucasian individuals from Russia. Around 9.8 milliliters of peripheral blood were collected from each donor into EDTA-treated Vacutainer tubes. PBMCs were isolated by Ficoll-Paque density-gradient centrifugation, with at least 6 million obtained per sample. Total RNA was extracted from PBMCs with Trizol reagent, with at least 6 micrograms obtained per sample. For every donor, an aliquot of PBMCs went through flow cytometry to measure the percentages of naive CD45RAhigh/CD27high T cells. A few counts support this clonotype. The antigen it binds to is not known. Base-call qualities are not available, and no considerably larger clone is one nucleotide away. This same sample was also taken into another study, of T cells of mothers and their children. The second investigation adds: Donors were nine systemically healthy Caucasian individuals: three mothers and their six children. cDNA synthesis used all of the extracted RNA, with 1.5 ug of RNA in each 15 ul reaction. In the second PCR, the M1S primer introduced both the sample barcodes and 2-4 random nucleotides. Over 10 million TCR beta CDR3 reads came from each mother, compared with about 3.2 million reads from each child. Thymic selection shapes the output of TCR recombination in a similar way in related and unrelated pairs, and inherited differences have a minor effect. Normalized repertoire overlap was always slightly but never significantly higher in related than unrelated mother-child pairs. With a sensitivity of approximately 92 clones per million clonotypes, no persistent microchimeric T cell clones were detected. The study used deep NGS to compare TCR beta repertoires of mothers and children, seeking features distinguishing related mother-child pairs from unrelated individuals. The mean age was about 37 +/- 4 years for the mothers and approximately 11 +/- 4 years for the children. After adapter ligation with NEBNext reagents, the libraries were sequenced on Illumina HiSeq 2000 with 100+100 nt paired-end reads. To prevent cross-contamination, the mother and child libraries were prepared one month apart and sequenced in separate runs. For each donor, somewhere between roughly 500,000 and 2,100,000 distinct TCR beta clonotypes were identified. Naive TCR beta clonotypes were estimated from low-frequency clonotypes matched to each donor's FACS-determined naive share, without sorting.

The receptor was isolated from a boy younger than 10 in good health. Sequenced: blood.

The CDR3 region: CATNGTSGHTDTQYF. The sequenced DNA: TGTGCCACCAACGGGACTAGCGGGCATACAGATACGCAGTATTTT. The chain is assembled from TRBV12-3 or TRBV12-4 and TRBJ2-3; TRBD2 aligns with 12 central bases. The cysteine opens and the phenylalanine closes a CDR3 of 15 amino acids. Just CDR3 DNA is preserved here, 45 bases in frame from base 1. Trimming takes 10 bases off V and 3 bases off J; junction bases not matched to a gene: 8.